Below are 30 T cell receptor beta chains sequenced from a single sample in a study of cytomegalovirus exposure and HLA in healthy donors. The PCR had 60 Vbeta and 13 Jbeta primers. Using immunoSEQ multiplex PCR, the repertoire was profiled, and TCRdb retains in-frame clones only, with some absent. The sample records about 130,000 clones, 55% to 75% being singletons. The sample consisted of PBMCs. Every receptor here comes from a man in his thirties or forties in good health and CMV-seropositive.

The CDR3 sequence: CASSLYPDRNYYEQYF. The DNA for the CDR3 is TGTGCCAGCAGTTTATACCCCGACAGGAATTACTACGAGCAGTACTTC. This chain links TRBV28 with TRBJ2-7, with D perhaps matching TRBD1 (6 bases). In germline, CDR1 is MDHEN, CDR2 SYDVKM. This CDR3 is built from 16 residues. The ends were cut back, 1 base at V and 3 bases at J, with 16 bases in the middle.

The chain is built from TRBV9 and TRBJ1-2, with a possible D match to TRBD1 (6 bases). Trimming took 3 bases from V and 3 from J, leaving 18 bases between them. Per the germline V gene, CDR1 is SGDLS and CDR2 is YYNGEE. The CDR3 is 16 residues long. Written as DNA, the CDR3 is TGTGCCAGCAGCGCCTATGACACAGGGAATGACTATGGCTACACCTTC. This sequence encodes CASSAYDTGNDYGYTF.

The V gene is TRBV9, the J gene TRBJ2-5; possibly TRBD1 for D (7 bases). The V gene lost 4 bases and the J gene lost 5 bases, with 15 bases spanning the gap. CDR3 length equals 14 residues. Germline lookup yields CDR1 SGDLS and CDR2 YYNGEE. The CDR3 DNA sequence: TGTGCCAGCAGCCCGACAGGGAGCGGGGAGACCCAGTACTTC. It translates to CASSPTGSGETQYF.

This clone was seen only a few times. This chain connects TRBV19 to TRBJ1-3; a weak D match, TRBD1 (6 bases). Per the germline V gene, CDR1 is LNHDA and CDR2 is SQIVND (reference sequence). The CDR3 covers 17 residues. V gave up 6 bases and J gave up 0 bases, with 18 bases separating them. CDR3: CASRMTGEWHSGNTIYF. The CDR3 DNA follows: TGTGCCAGTAGGATGACAGGCGAGTGGCACTCTGGAAACACCATATATTTT.

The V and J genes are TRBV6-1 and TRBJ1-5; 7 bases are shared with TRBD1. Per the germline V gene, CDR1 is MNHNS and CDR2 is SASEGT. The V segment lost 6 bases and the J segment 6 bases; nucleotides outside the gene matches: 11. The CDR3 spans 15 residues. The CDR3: CASSRTGEFGQPQHF. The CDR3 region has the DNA TGTGCCAGCAGCAGAACAGGGGAGTTCGGTCAGCCCCAGCATTTT.

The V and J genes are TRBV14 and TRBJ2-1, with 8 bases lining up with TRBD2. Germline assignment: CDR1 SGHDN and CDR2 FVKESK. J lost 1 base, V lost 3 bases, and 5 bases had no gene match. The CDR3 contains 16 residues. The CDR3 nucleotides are TGTGCCAGCAGCCACCTCGCTAGCGGGTCCTACAATGAGCAGTTCTTC. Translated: CASSHLASGSYNEQFF.

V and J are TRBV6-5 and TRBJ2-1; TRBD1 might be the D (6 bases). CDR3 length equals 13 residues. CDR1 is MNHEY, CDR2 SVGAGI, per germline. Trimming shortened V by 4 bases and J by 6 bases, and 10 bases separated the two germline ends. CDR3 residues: CASSWGHVNEQFF. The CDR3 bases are TGTGCCAGCAGTTGGGGACACGTCAATGAGCAGTTCTTC.

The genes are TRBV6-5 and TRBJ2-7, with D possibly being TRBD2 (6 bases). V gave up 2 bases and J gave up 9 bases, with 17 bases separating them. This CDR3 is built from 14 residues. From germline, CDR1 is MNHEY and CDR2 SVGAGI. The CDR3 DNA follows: TGTGCCAGCAGTTACCTGGGGGGATCCCACATGCAGTACTTC. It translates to CASSYLGGSHMQYF.

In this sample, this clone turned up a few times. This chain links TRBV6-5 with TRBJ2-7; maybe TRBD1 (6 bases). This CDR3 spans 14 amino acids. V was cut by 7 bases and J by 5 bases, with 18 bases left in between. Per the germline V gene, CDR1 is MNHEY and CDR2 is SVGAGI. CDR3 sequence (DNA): TGTGCCAGCACTGACTGGTACCAGGGGAACGAGCAGTACTTC. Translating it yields CASTDWYQGNEQYF.

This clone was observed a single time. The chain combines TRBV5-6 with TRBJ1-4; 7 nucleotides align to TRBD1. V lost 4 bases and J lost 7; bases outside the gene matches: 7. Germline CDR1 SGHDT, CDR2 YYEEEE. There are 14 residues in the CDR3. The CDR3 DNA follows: TGTGCCAGCAGCCCGACAGGGTTAGGTGAAAAACTGTTTTTT. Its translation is CASSPTGLGEKLFF.

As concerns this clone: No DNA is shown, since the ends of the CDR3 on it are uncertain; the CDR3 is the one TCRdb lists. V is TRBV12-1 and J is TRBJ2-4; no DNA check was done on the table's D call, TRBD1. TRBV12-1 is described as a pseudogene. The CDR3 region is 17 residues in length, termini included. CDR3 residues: CASSSFGQGTFRNIQYF.

The CDR3 coding sequence is TGTGCCAGCAGCCCCCGGGAGTATGGAAACACCATATATTTT. It yields the protein CASSPREYGNTIYF. This sequence joins TRBV6-5 and TRBJ1-3; D is unclear. Trimming left V 6 bases short and J 3 bases short, with 12 bases between. The length of the CDR3 is 14 residues. CDR1 is MNHEY, CDR2 SVGAGI, per germline.

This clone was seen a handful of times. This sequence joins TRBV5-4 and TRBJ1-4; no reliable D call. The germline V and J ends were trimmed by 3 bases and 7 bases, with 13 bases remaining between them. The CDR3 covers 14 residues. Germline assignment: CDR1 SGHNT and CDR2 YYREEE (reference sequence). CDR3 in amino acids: CASSSGNTGEKLFF. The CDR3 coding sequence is TGTGCCAGCAGCTCGGGGAATACGGGTGAAAAACTGTTTTTT. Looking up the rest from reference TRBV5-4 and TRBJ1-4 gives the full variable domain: ETGVTQSPTHLIKTRGQQVTLRCSSQSGHNTVSWYQQALGQGPQFIFQYYREEENGRGNFPPRFSGLQFPNYSSELNVNALELDDSALYLCASSSGNTGEKLFFGSGTQLSVL.

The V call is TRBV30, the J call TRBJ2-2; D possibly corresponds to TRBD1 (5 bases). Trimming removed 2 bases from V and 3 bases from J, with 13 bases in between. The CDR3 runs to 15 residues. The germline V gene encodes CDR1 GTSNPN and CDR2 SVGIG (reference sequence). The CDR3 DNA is TGTGCCTGGAGTACCGGCCAGGGTTACACCGGGGAGCTGTTTTTT. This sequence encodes CAWSTGQGYTGELFF.

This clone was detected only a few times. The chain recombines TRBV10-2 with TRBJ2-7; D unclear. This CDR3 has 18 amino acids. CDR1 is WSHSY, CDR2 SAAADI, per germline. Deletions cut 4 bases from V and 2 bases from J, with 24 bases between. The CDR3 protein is CASSGSQDSFANAYEQYF. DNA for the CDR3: TGCGCCAGCAGTGGGTCGCAGGATTCTTTCGCTAACGCCTACGAGCAGTACTTC.

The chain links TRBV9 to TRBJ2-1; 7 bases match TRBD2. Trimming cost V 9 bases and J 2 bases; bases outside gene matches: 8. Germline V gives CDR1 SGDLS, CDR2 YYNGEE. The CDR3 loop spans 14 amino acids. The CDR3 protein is CATSRSGAYNEQFF. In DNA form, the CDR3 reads TGTGCCACCTCCCGAAGCGGGGCCTACAATGAGCAGTTCTTC.

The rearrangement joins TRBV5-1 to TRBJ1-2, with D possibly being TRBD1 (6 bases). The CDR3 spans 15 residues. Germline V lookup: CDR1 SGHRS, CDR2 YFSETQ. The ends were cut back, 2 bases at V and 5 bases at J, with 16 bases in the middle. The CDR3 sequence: CASSLMDSRDYGYTF. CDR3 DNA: TGCGCCAGCAGCTTAATGGACAGTCGTGATTATGGCTACACCTTC.

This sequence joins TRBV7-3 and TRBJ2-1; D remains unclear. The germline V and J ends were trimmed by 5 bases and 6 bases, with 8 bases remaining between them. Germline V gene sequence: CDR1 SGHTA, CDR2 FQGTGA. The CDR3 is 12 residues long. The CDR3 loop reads CASSIRPNEQFF. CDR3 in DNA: TGTGCCAGCAGCATCCGTCCCAATGAGCAGTTCTTC. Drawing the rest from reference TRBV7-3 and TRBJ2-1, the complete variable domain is GAGVSQTPSNKVTEKGKYVELRCDPISGHTALYWYRQSLGQGPEFLIYFQGTGAADDSGLPNDRFFAVRPEGSVSTLKIQRTERGDSAVYLCASSIRPNEQFFGPGTRLTVL.

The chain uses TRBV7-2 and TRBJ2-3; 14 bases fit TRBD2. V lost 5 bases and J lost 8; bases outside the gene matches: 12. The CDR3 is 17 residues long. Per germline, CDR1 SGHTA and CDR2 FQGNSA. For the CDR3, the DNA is TGTGCCAGCAGCCCGACGGGACTAGCGGGAGTTATGGGTACGCAGTATTTT. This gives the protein CASSPTGLAGVMGTQYF.

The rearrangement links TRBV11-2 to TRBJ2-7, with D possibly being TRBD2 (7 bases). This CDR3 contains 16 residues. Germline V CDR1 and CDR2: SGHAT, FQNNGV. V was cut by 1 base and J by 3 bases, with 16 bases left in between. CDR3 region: CASSLGGGGFNYEQYF. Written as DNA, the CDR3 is TGTGCCAGCAGCTTAGGGGGGGGCGGCTTTAACTACGAGCAGTACTTC.

The CDR3 reads CASSLDWDRGRNEQYF. In DNA, the CDR3 is TGTGCCAGCAGCTTGGATTGGGACAGGGGAAGAAACGAGCAGTACTTC. V is TRBV5-4 and J is TRBJ2-7; 10 positions agree with TRBD1. The length of the CDR3 is 16 residues. CDR1 is SGHNT, CDR2 YYREEE, per germline (reference sequence). V dropped 0 bases and J dropped 5; count of bases not matched to a gene: 8.

The CDR3 is CSVDGTTGNTEAFF. The CDR3, as DNA: TGCAGCGTTGATGGGACGACAGGGAACACTGAAGCTTTCTTT. This sequence joins TRBV29-1 and TRBJ1-1; TRBD1 might be the D (6 bases). The ends were cut back, 3 bases at V and 1 base at J, with 12 bases in the middle. Germline V gene data show CDR1 as SQVTM and CDR2 as ANQGSEA. The CDR3 consists of 14 residues.

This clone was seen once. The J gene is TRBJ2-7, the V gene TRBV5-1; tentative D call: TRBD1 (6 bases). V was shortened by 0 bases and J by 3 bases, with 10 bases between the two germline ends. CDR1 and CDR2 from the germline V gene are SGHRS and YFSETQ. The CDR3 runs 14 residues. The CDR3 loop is CASSLAQGNYEQYF. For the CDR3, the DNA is TGCGCCAGCAGCTTGGCACAGGGCAACTACGAGCAGTACTTC.

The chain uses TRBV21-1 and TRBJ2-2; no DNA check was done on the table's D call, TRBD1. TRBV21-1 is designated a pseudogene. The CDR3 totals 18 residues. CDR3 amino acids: CASSKASGERGRPGELFF. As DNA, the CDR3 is TGTGCCAGCAGCAAAGCCTCTGGAGAAAGGGGGCGCCCCGGGGAGCTGTTTTTT.

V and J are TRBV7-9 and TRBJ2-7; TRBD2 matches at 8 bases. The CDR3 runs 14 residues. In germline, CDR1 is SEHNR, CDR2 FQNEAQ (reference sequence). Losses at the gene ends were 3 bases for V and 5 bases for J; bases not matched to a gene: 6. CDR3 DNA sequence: TGTGCCAGCAGCTTTGCTAGCGGGTCCCACGAGCAGTACTTC. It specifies CASSFASGSHEQYF.

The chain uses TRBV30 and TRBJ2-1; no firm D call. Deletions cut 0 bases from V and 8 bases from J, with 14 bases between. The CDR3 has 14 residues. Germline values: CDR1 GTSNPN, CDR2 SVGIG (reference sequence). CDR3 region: CAWSVKLPSHEQFF. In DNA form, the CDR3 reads TGTGCCTGGAGTGTAAAACTACCTTCCCATGAGCAGTTCTTC.

This CDR3 is CASSLWRRDGTQYF. The DNA for the CDR3 is TGCGCCAGCAGCTTGTGGCGGAGGGACGGTACGCAGTATTTT. V and J are TRBV5-1 and TRBJ2-3, with D perhaps TRBD2 (6 bases). Germline loops: CDR1 SGHRS, CDR2 YFSETQ. CDR3 length equals 14 residues. With 1 base removed from V and 8 bases from J, the gap between germline ends came to 14 bases.

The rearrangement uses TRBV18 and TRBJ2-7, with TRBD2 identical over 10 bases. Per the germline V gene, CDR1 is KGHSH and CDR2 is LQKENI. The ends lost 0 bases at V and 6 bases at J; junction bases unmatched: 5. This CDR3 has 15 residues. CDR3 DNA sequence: TGTGCCAGCTCACCACCTAGCGGGAGGTCTCCCGAGCAGTACTTC. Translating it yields CASSPPSGRSPEQYF.

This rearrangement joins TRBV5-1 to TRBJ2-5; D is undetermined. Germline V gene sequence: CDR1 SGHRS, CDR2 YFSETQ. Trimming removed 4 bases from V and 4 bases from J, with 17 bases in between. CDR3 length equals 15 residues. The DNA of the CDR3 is TGCGCCAGCAGCAGCTTCCAACGGCCGGGAGAGACCCAGTACTTC. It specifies CASSSFQRPGETQYF.

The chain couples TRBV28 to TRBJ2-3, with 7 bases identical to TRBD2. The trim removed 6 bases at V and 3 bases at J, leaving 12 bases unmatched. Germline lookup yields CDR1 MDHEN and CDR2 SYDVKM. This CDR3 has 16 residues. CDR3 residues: CASSETSPPTTDTQYF. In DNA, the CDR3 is TGTGCCAGCAGCGAGACTAGCCCCCCGACTACAGATACGCAGTATTTT.